The clone carrying this TCR beta chain was observed at least ten times. The CDR3 runs to 14 residues. Between the trimmed V and J ends, which lost 4 bases and 8 bases, there was a span of 17 bases. Per the germline V gene, CDR1 is MGHRA and CDR2 is YSYEKL. The method was immunoSEQ multiplex PCR; TCRdb's version includes in-frame clones alone and lacks a portion of them. Seen here are about 85,000 clones, roughly 94% observed once, and the top ten hold around 0.41%. These data are taken from a study of technical replicates of blood from a few donors. The TCR comes from a human donor in good health. Sequencing was done on a sample of T cells isolated from PBMCs. V and J are TRBV4-1 and TRBJ1-1; D is unclear. Written as DNA, the CDR3 is TGCGCCAGCAGCCCTAGTTGGAAGGATAGCGAAGCTTTCTTT. Amino acid sequence: CASSPSWKDSEAFF.